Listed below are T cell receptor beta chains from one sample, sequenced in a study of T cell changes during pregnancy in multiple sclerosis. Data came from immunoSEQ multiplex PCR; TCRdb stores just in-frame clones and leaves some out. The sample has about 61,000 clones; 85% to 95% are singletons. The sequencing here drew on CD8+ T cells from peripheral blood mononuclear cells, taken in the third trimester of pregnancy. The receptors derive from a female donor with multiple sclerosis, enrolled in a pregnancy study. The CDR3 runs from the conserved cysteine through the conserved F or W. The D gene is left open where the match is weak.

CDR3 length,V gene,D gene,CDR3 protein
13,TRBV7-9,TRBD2,CASSRLAPYEQYF
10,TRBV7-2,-,CASSPDRSLF
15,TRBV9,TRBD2,CASSVAGGTYNEQFF
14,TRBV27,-,CASSLAGRTGELFF
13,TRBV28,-,CASRLTQGYGYTF
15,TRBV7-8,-,CASSLKIEPGDTQYF
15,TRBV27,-,CASSPRGAGHYGYTF
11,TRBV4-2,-,CASSPGEGLIF
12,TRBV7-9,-,CASSHTGDEQYF
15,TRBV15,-,CATSRDIQLNTEAFF
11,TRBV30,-,CAWTPGSEQFF
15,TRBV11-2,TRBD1,CASSLRGTGWETQYF
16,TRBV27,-,CASSRGTVLYTDTQYF
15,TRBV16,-,CASSLDTGFSYEQYF
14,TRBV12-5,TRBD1,CASGRAPGGDTQYF
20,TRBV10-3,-,CAISESLRSIPGARTGELFF
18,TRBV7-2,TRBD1,CASSSPDRGYAGANVLTF
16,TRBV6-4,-,CASSELAEGPLGTQYF
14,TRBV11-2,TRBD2,CASSFVTSSYEQYF
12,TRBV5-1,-,CASSPRGREQYF
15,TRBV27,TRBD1,CASRKGTGRNYGYTF
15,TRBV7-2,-,CASSSHSSPYNEQFF
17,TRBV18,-,CASSPPGPGVPYNEQFF
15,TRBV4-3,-,CASSQDRVGDQPQHF
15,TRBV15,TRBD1,CATSSDRDRNQPQHF
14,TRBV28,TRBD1,CASGRQGSNQPQHF
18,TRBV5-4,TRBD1,CASRRAHTTGGSRYGYTF